The entry that follows covers one T cell receptor (beta chain) sequence. TCRdb's table, derived via immunoSEQ multiplex PCR, lists solely in-frame clones and lacks some. The sample shows more than 40,000 clones, around 90% of them seen only once. The germline V gene encodes CDR1 MGHRA and CDR2 YSYEKL. Trimming cost V 2 bases and J 0 bases; bases outside gene matches: 8. This CDR3 contains 19 residues. This sample is part of a study of OX40 agonist ivuxolimab in advanced cancers. Study as a whole: Participants could have had prior anti-PD-1, anti-PD-L1 or anti-CTLA-4 therapy, and around 40% had some.

The rearrangement joins TRBV4-1 to TRBJ2-4, with 12 bases lining up with TRBD2. Sequencing was performed on CD4+ or CD8+ T cells sorted from blood, taken in a trial of the OX40 agonist ivuxolimab. This TCR came from an adult with an advanced solid tumor such as melanoma, head and neck, liver or kidney cancer. The CDR3: CASSQTTSGGVIAKNIQYF. CDR3 coding DNA: TGCGCCAGCAGCCAAACGACTAGCGGGGGTGTTATAGCCAAAAACATTCAGTACTTC.